The 5 T cell receptor beta chains listed next were all sequenced from one sample in a study of cytomegalovirus exposure and HLA in healthy donors. The PCR contained 60 Vbeta and 13 Jbeta primers. Profiling relied on immunoSEQ multiplex PCR, and the TCRdb table lists in-frame clones only, not all of them. There are 100,000 or so clones in the sample; under 85% occur only once, and 1% to 1.5% lies in the top ten. The specimen sequenced was PBMCs. Receptor source: a man aged 25-40 years in good health and CMV-seronegative.

The chain recombines TRBV7-2 with TRBJ1-2, with unresolved D. V lost 4 bases to trimming and J lost 4 bases, with 7 bases between them. Germline assignment: CDR1 SGHTA and CDR2 FQGNSA. The CDR3 has 12 residues. CDR3 coding DNA: TGTGCCAGCAGCTCCGGTCTCTATGGCTACACCTTC. As protein: CASSSGLYGYTF.

For the CDR3, the DNA is TGTGCCAGTAGTATTCAGTTTAGCAATCAGCCCCAGCATTTT. Translating it yields CASSIQFSNQPQHF. This sequence joins TRBV19 and TRBJ1-5; D gene unclear. The CDR3 contains 14 residues. Germline-derived CDR1 and CDR2 are LNHDA and SQIVND (reference sequence). Trimming took off 3 bases at V and 0 bases at J, with 6 bases between the two ends.

The CDR3 is CASSHGDLETQYF. The CDR3 coding sequence is TGCGCCAGCAGCCATGGAGATTTGGAGACCCAGTACTTC. J is TRBJ2-5 and V is TRBV4-1; D ambiguous. Germline V gives CDR1 MGHRA, CDR2 YSYEKL. V lost 3 bases and J lost 5, with 10 bases in between. The CDR3 runs 13 residues.

The chain combines TRBV5-1 with TRBJ2-3; 11 bases align to TRBD2. Germline loops: CDR1 SGHRS, CDR2 YFSETQ. V lost 5 bases to trimming and J lost 4 bases; unmatched junction nucleotides: 0. This CDR3 is built from 13 residues. CDR3 amino acids: CASRLAGADTQYF. CDR3 in DNA: TGCGCCAGCAGACTAGCGGGAGCAGATACGCAGTATTTT.

Regarding this clone: Its ends do not fully match the called genes, so a read error is possible. The chain carries TRBV10-3 and TRBJ1-4; 7 nucleotides line up with TRBD1. The length of the CDR3 is 16 residues. From germline, CDR1 is ENHRY and CDR2 SYGVKD. The CDR3 spells CAISAGRMDRNGKLFF. CDR3 DNA: TGTGCCATCAGTGCGGGACGGATGGACAGGAATGGAAAACTGTTTTTT.